A single sample is the source of the 32 T cell receptor beta chains below, sequenced in a study of regulatory T cells in long-lasting Graves disease. With iRepertoire HTBI primers and Arm-PCR of CDR3 regions, TCR beta libraries were built. MiXCR, run by TCRdb on the multiplex PCR reads, gives a single entry per CDR3 protein. This sample yields 350,000 to 500,000 distinct CDR3 sequences, of which over 20% are seen a single time; approximately 15% belongs to the top ten. The sample's time point: persistent/refractory GD, antithyroid drugs over 5 years with positive TRAb. RNA isolated from PBMCs was used to make the TCR library. The starting material was peripheral blood mononuclear cells (PBMCs), obtained when the disease was refractory, from a patient treated with antithyroid drugs. All receptors come from a female donor with Graves disease.

In this sample, this clonotype turned up many times. V is TRBV20-1 and J is TRBJ2-2; 7 nucleotides align to TRBD2. The CDR3 extends over 15 amino acids. CDR1 and CDR2 (germline): DFQATT, SNEGSKA (reference sequence). The V segment lost 6 bases and the J segment 5 bases; nucleotides outside the gene matches: 12. CDR3 protein: CSAHPQGGITGELFF. In nucleotides, the CDR3 is TGCAGTGCCCATCCCCAGGGAGGGATTACCGGGGAGCTGTTTTTT.

The V gene is TRBV6-1, the J gene TRBJ2-2; 7 bases line up with TRBD1. The germline V gene encodes CDR1 MNHNS and CDR2 SASEGT. CDR3 length: 13 residues. The ends lost 6 bases at V and 6 bases at J; junction bases unmatched: 4. This CDR3 reads CASRTGESGELFF. The CDR3 DNA is TGTGCCAGCAGAACAGGGGAATCCGGGGAGCTGTTTTTT.

This clonotype has ten or more counts. The DNA for the CDR3 is TGTGCCATCAGTGCGACAGGGGGGTCAGGTGGCTACACCTTC. Translated, it gives CAISATGGSGGYTF. The chain joins TRBV10-3 to TRBJ1-2; 9 nucleotides align to TRBD1. CDR3 length equals 14 residues. V lost 4 bases to trimming and J lost 7 bases; unmatched junction nucleotides: 7. Germline loops: CDR1 ENHRY, CDR2 SYGVKD.

This clonotype has ten or more counts. This chain connects TRBV5-1 to TRBJ1-2, with 8 bases fitting TRBD1. CDR1 and CDR2 from the germline V gene are SGHRS and YFSETQ. V shed 4 bases and J 3 bases; nucleotides not matched to a gene: 5. CDR3 length: 14 residues. The DNA of the CDR3 is TGCGCCAGCAGCCGGGACAGGCGAGACTATGGCTACACCTTC. This translates into CASSRDRRDYGYTF.

A remark on this clonotype: A single base separates this from a much larger clone, so it may be a read error. The chain uses TRBV6-6 and TRBJ2-2; D is ambiguous. The V gene's germline CDR1 is MNHNY and CDR2 SVGAGI (reference sequence). The CDR3 sequence is 15 residues long. As DNA, the CDR3 is TGTGTCAGCAGTTACTCGAGAAGCGTCACCGGGGAGCTGTTTTTT. Amino acid sequence: CVSSYSRSVTGELFF.

The table lists this clonotype with a few counts. V is TRBV25-1 and J is TRBJ2-1, with 11 bases fitting TRBD2. The germline V gene has CDR1 MGHDK and CDR2 SYGVNS. The CDR3 covers 18 residues. V was clipped by 0 bases and J by 8 bases; unmatched bases: 12. CDR3 coding DNA: TGTGCCAGCAGTGAATACTTTAGCGGGACTAGCGGAGTACATGAGCAGTTCTTC. Amino acids: CASSEYFSGTSGVHEQFF.

V usage is TRBV4-1 and J usage is TRBJ1-3, with D uncertain. Germline V gene lookup returns CDR1 MGHRA and CDR2 YSYEKL. The CDR3 is 13 residues long. With 4 bases removed from V and 5 bases from J, the gap between germline ends came to 9 bases. The CDR3 nucleotides are TGCGCCAGCAGCCCGAATGGAAGAAACACCATATATTTT. Translated: CASSPNGRNTIYF.

The chain employs TRBV20-1 and TRBJ2-5; 7 bases are a match to TRBD1. From germline, CDR1 is DFQATT and CDR2 SNEGSKA (reference sequence). The CDR3 spans 15 residues. V was pared by 0 bases and J by 1 base, with 5 bases of the junction left unmatched. CDR3 sequence reads: CSARDRPGGQETQYF. The CDR3 DNA is TGCAGTGCTAGAGATAGGCCAGGGGGCCAAGAGACCCAGTACTTC.

The J gene is TRBJ2-3, the V gene TRBV11-2; D is possibly TRBD1 or TRBD2 (5 bases each). Between the trimmed V and J ends, which lost 0 bases and 4 bases, there was a span of 11 bases. The germline V gene encodes CDR1 SGHAT and CDR2 FQNNGV. CDR3 length: 15 residues. The CDR3 DNA reads TGTGCCAGCAGCTTAGAAGGGGCGGAGGCAGATACGCAGTATTTT. This sequence encodes CASSLEGAEADTQYF.

The chain has TRBV3-1 and TRBJ2-2; 7 bases are shared with TRBD1. CDR1 and CDR2 (germline): LGHDT, YNNKEL (reference sequence). This CDR3 spans 18 amino acids. J was trimmed by 2 bases and V by 5 bases; bases with no gene match: 14. The DNA for the CDR3 is TGTGCCAGCAGCTATAATAGACAGGGCCGTATTAACACCGGGGAGCTGTTTTTT. Encoded protein: CASSYNRQGRINTGELFF. The whole variable domain, filled in from reference TRBV3-1 and TRBJ2-2, reads DTAVSQTPKYLVTQMGNDKSIKCEQNLGHDTMYWYKQDSKKFLKIMFSYNNKELIINETVPNRFSPKSPDKAHLNLHINSLELGDSAVYFCASSYNRQGRINTGELFFGEGSRLTVL.

The chain is built from TRBV13 and TRBJ1-6; the match to TRBD1 covers 12 bases. This CDR3 is 16 amino acids long. CDR1 is PRHDT, CDR2 FYEKMQ, per germline (reference sequence). The J segment lost 10 bases and the V segment lost 1 base, leaving 5 bases of the junction unmatched. CDR3 sequence: CASSLAGQGARSPLHF. The CDR3 region has the DNA TGTGCCAGCAGCTTAGCGGGACAGGGGGCGCGATCACCCCTCCACTTT.

This clonotype was picked up a small number of times. The chain links TRBV27 to TRBJ2-7, with TRBD1 matching over 10 bases. The V gene's germline CDR1 is MNHEY and CDR2 SMNVEV (reference sequence). The length of the CDR3 is 16 residues. V trimming: 3 bases; J trimming: 5 bases; junction bases outside the gene matches: 10. CDR3 in amino acids: CASSFEIGTGVHEQYF. CDR3 in DNA: TGTGCCAGCAGTTTCGAAATCGGGACAGGGGTCCACGAGCAGTACTTC.

This clonotype was detected ten times or more. The chain employs TRBV28 and TRBJ2-7; weak D call: TRBD2 (5 bases). With 5 bases removed from V and 7 bases from J, the gap between germline ends came to 12 bases. In germline, CDR1 is MDHEN, CDR2 SYDVKM. This CDR3 is built from 12 residues. CDR3 coding DNA: TGTGCCAGCAGTCCTGCTTCGGGGGAGCAGTACTTC. Translated, it gives CASSPASGEQYF.

This clonotype was seen more than once but under ten times. The chain combines TRBV19 with TRBJ1-6, with TRBD1 matching over 10 bases. This CDR3 region has 16 residues. CDR1 is LNHDA and CDR2 is SQIVND in the germline V gene (reference sequence). V shed 8 bases, J shed 8 bases, and the junction held 12 bases outside the gene matches. In DNA form, the CDR3 reads TGTGCCAGTGGGACTCCGAGACAGGGGGCTGATTCACCCCTCCACTTT. It is translated as CASGTPRQGADSPLHF.

In its sample, this clonotype was seen many times. The rearrangement joins TRBV6-1 to TRBJ1-2; D gene uncertain. In germline, CDR1 is MNHNS, CDR2 SASEGT. Trimming took off 5 bases at V and 3 bases at J, with 13 bases between the two ends. This CDR3 region has 14 residues. The CDR3 DNA reads as TGTGCCAGCAGTCCCTATGAAGTCGACTATGGCTACACCTTC. This gives the protein CASSPYEVDYGYTF.

This clonotype was counted between two and nine times. The rearrangement joins TRBV14 to TRBJ1-3; unclear D gene. Germline V CDR1 and CDR2: SGHDN, FVKESK. V dropped 4 bases and J dropped 0 bases, with 7 bases sitting between them. The CDR3 sequence is 14 residues long. The chain's CDR3 is CASSLDISGNTIYF. As DNA, the CDR3 is TGTGCCAGCAGCCTCGACATCTCTGGAAACACCATATATTTT.

This clonotype was counted many times. The rearrangement joins TRBV27 to TRBJ2-1, with D possibly matching TRBD2 (6 bases). V dropped 5 bases and J dropped 4 bases, with 9 bases sitting between them. Germline values: CDR1 MNHEY, CDR2 SMNVEV (reference sequence). The CDR3 is 13 residues long. The CDR3 DNA sequence: TGTGCCAGCAGTCTGACTAGATACAATGAGCAGTTCTTC. This sequence encodes CASSLTRYNEQFF.

This clonotype was seen more than once but under ten times. The genes are TRBV15 and TRBJ2-2; no clear D. The CDR3 covers 13 residues. V was trimmed by 5 bases and J by 6 bases, leaving 10 bases between them. The germline V gene has CDR1 LNHNV and CDR2 YYDKDF (reference sequence). The CDR3 nucleotides are TGTGCCACCAGCCTATCGACCCCCGGGGAGCTGTTTTTT. It is translated as CATSLSTPGELFF.

The V call is TRBV28, the J call TRBJ1-1; 7 bases align to TRBD1. V was pared by 10 bases and J by 1 base, with 9 bases of the junction left unmatched. CDR1 MDHEN and CDR2 SYDVKM come from the germline V gene. The length of the CDR3 is 14 residues. CDR3 in amino acids: CAIHPGTENTEAFF. CDR3 DNA sequence: TGTGCCATACACCCTGGGACAGAGAACACTGAAGCTTTCTTT.

In this sample, this clonotype turned up a few times. This rearrangement joins TRBV4-2 to TRBJ2-5; possibly TRBD2 for D (6 bases). Germline CDR1 and CDR2: LGHNA and YNFKEQ. Deletions cut 1 base from V and 5 bases from J, with 17 bases between. CDR3 length: 16 amino acids. The CDR3 spells CASSQGSGRSGETQYF. The CDR3 DNA follows: TGTGCCAGCAGCCAAGGTAGTGGGAGGTCAGGGGAGACCCAGTACTTC.

CDR3 region: CASSQGSPGQGYEQYF. DNA of the CDR3: TGTGCCAGCAGCCAAGGGAGCCCGGGACAGGGATACGAGCAGTACTTC. The gene calls are TRBV3-1 and TRBJ2-7; 9 nucleotides agree with TRBD1. Germline CDR1 is LGHDT and CDR2 is YNNKEL (reference sequence). J gave up 4 bases and V 1 base, and 8 bases lay outside the gene matches. The CDR3 runs to 16 residues.

This clonotype was counted only a few times. V and J are TRBV20-1 and TRBJ1-5; possibly TRBD1 for D (5 bases). Germline V lookup: CDR1 DFQATT, CDR2 SNEGSKA (reference sequence). CDR3 size: 15 residues. Trimming stripped 6 bases from V and 7 bases from J, with 22 bases between. The CDR3 nucleotides read TGCAGTGCAGGGGAACAGGAGCCGTCACGGCAGCCCCAGCATTTT. Amino acids: CSAGEQEPSRQPQHF.

This clonotype has ten or more counts. This rearrangement joins TRBV5-1 to TRBJ2-7; no clear D. The CDR3 has 13 residues. Trimming took 0 bases from V and 4 from J, leaving 8 bases between them. The germline V gene has CDR1 SGHRS and CDR2 YFSETQ. The CDR3 region has the DNA TGCGCCAGCAGCTTGGATGGGGATTACGAGCAGTACTTC. Translated: CASSLDGDYEQYF.

The chain carries TRBV5-1 and TRBJ2-5; D is unresolved. This CDR3 region has 15 residues. In germline, CDR1 is SGHRS, CDR2 YFSETQ. The V end lost 4 bases, the J end lost 5 bases, and 18 bases lay between the germline ends. Here the CDR3 DNA reads TGCGCCAGCAGCGTTGGAACCGGGCCCGGGGAGACCCAGTACTTC. It yields the protein CASSVGTGPGETQYF. Filled out from reference TRBV5-1 and TRBJ2-5, the complete variable domain reads KAGVTQTPRYLIKTRGQQVTLSCSPISGHRSVSWYQQTPGQGLQFLFEYFSETQRNKGNFPGRFSGRQFSNSRSEMNVSTLELGDSALYLCASSVGTGPGETQYFGPGTRLLVL.

This clonotype was observed many times. This chain links TRBV6-1 with TRBJ2-5; unclear D gene. CDR1 is MNHNS and CDR2 is SASEGT in the germline V gene. This CDR3 comprises 12 residues. Trimming removed 8 bases from V and 0 bases from J, with 7 bases in between. The CDR3 nucleotides read TGTGCCAGCTGTCAGGACCAAGAGACCCAGTACTTC. This codes for CASCQDQETQYF.

The chain joins TRBV7-8 to TRBJ2-4; 9 nucleotides agree with TRBD2. The ends lost 1 base at V and 6 bases at J; junction bases unmatched: 10. The CDR3 covers 17 residues. CDR1 is SGHVS, CDR2 FQNEAQ, per germline. CDR3: CASSLEGSSGNGNIQYF. The CDR3, as DNA: TGTGCCAGCAGCTTAGAAGGGTCTAGCGGGAACGGAAACATTCAGTACTTC.

The chain joins TRBV7-2 to TRBJ1-1, with D possibly matching TRBD1 (6 bases). This CDR3 has 15 residues. V was shortened by 3 bases and J by 0 bases, with 11 bases between the two germline ends. Germline CDR1 is SGHTA and CDR2 is FQGNSA. CDR3: CASSFNRVLNTEAFF. CDR3 sequence (DNA): TGTGCCAGCAGCTTTAACAGGGTTCTGAACACTGAAGCTTTCTTT.

The table lists this clonotype with many counts. Here the CDR3 DNA reads TGTGCCAGCACCCCCGTTGTGCGGGGAGACTACGAGCAGTACTTC. The encoded protein is CASTPVVRGDYEQYF. The chain recombines TRBV28 with TRBJ2-7; maybe TRBD2 (6 bases). Germline loops: CDR1 MDHEN, CDR2 SYDVKM. The V and J ends lost 7 bases and 3 bases respectively, with 19 bases between them. The CDR3 extends over 15 amino acids.

This clonotype showed up many times. J is TRBJ2-7 and V is TRBV28, with a possible D match to TRBD1 (5 bases). The V gene's germline CDR1 is MDHEN and CDR2 SYDVKM. The V end lost 5 bases, the J end lost 1 base, and 12 bases lay between the germline ends. CDR3 length equals 14 residues. The CDR3 is CASSDDSKSYEQYF. CDR3 sequence (DNA): TGTGCCAGCAGTGATGACAGTAAATCCTACGAGCAGTACTTC.

This clonotype came up many times. This rearrangement joins TRBV3-1 to TRBJ1-1; D gene ambiguous. Trimming left V 8 bases short and J 0 bases short, with 7 bases between. The CDR3 extends over 12 amino acids. CDR1 LGHDT and CDR2 YNNKEL come from the germline V gene (reference sequence). For the CDR3, the DNA is TGTGCCAGCTACGGGGTGAACACTGAAGCTTTCTTT. This sequence encodes CASYGVNTEAFF.

This clonotype was counted between two and nine times. The chain carries TRBV20-1 and TRBJ2-7, with D perhaps matching TRBD1 (6 bases). V gave up 3 bases and J gave up 0 bases, with 12 bases separating them. Per the germline V gene, CDR1 is DFQATT and CDR2 is SNEGSKA (reference sequence). This CDR3 has 14 residues. CDR3 region: CSASRQGSSYEQYF. DNA for the CDR3: TGCAGTGCTAGCCGGCAGGGGAGCTCCTACGAGCAGTACTTC.

This clonotype was counted only a few times. The genes are TRBV27 and TRBJ2-7; 9 bases align to TRBD1. CDR1 MNHEY and CDR2 SMNVEV come from the germline V gene (reference sequence). The J segment lost 5 bases and the V segment lost 6 bases, leaving 5 bases of the junction unmatched. The CDR3 consists of 13 residues. CDR3 bases: TGTGCCAGCAGCCGGGACAGGGTTAACGAGCAGTACTTC. Residues: CASSRDRVNEQYF.